This TCR beta chain came from a study of blood T cell repertoires in COVID-19. Study as a whole: COVID-19 samples collected from the United States, Italy and Spain covered acute and convalescent phases. T cells, B-cell-depleted T cells, or PBMCs provided the cDNA or gDNA that served as material.

A remark on this clone: Additional DNA sequences in this sample encode the identical CDR3.

Repertoires were generated with immunoSEQ multiplex PCR, while TCRdb's copy carries only in-frame clones and drops some. The sample records about 170,000 clones, around four fifths being singletons. The CDR3 is 13 residues long. The ends lost 6 bases at V and 4 bases at J; junction bases unmatched: 4. Sequenced input: peripheral blood. The chain links TRBV12-3 or TRBV12-4 to TRBJ1-1, with 8 bases identical to TRBD1. The TCR was taken from a woman in her sixties or seventies with acute or convalescent COVID-19. CDR3 sequence: CASSRTGGTEAFF. The CDR3 nucleotides are TGTGCCAGCAGCCGTACAGGGGGCACTGAAGCTTTCTTT.